This entry concerns a single T cell receptor beta chain. This sample was taken from a study of blood T cell repertoires in COVID-19. Study information: Material from acute and convalescent COVID-19 was sourced from the United States, Italy and Spain. In each case, the material was cDNA or gDNA derived from T cells, B-cell-depleted T cells, or PBMCs.

Germline CDR1 reads GTSNPN; CDR2 reads SVGIG (reference sequence). The CDR3 is 15 amino acids. Trimming pared 0 bases from V and 5 bases from J, leaving 13 bases between. Original processing notes: Amplification of reference gene primers was used by the study to estimate nucleated cell counts. The repertoire was sequenced with immunoSEQ multiplex PCR; TCRdb's copy has only in-frame clones and lacks some. V and J calls and clone size follow that table, whereas D and trimming were derived from the DNA. The sample records about 140,000 clones, almost 85% being singletons. This chain connects TRBV30 to TRBJ2-2; D is ambiguous. Sample: peripheral blood. The sequence was obtained from a man aged 45-60 years with acute or convalescent COVID-19. CDR3 residues: CAWSVISRSTGELFF. DNA of the CDR3: TGTGCCTGGAGTGTAATATCCAGGTCAACCGGGGAGCTGTTTTTT.